Listed below are T cell receptor beta chains from one sample, sequenced in a study of T-cell memory formation after mild COVID-19. From the 5' RACE reads, TCRdb called clonotypes with MiXCR, one entry per CDR3 protein. In the table there are about 270,000 distinct CDR3 sequences, 15% to 20% of which are singletons. Sequenced material: PBMCs or a T cell subset sorted from them (not recorded which). The receptors derive from a man younger than 35 who had mild COVID-19 (a few samples of this study predate the infection). Cell type and time point are not known. The CDR3 runs from the conserved cysteine through the conserved F or W. Fields, in order: CDR3 DNA, CDR3 protein, J gene, D gene, V gene, clone size. The D gene is left open where the match is weak. Clone size is given for some rows only: seen once, a few or many times, or a class if the clone is expanded.

CDR3nt: TGTGCCAGCAGCCCCTCCACGTTCCACAATGAGCAGTTCTTC
CDR3aa: CASSPSTFHNEQFF
j_gene: TRBJ2-1
d_gene: .
v_gene: TRBV7-9
abundance: .

CDR3nt: TGCGCCAGCAGCACACAGGGGAATGAGCAGTTCTTC
CDR3aa: CASSTQGNEQFF
j_gene: TRBJ2-1
d_gene: TRBD1
v_gene: TRBV5-1
abundance: many

CDR3nt: TGTGCCACCACCCAGGGGGCGACGGGGGAGCAGTTCTTC
CDR3aa: CATTQGATGEQFF
j_gene: TRBJ2-1
d_gene: TRBD1
v_gene: TRBV24-1
abundance: .

CDR3nt: TGTGCCAGCAGTTCGACAGGAAATCAGCCCCAGCATTTT
CDR3aa: CASSSTGNQPQHF
j_gene: TRBJ1-5
d_gene: .
v_gene: TRBV6-5
abundance: many

CDR3nt: TGCAGTACGGGGGCCCGACAAGAGACCCAGTACTTC
CDR3aa: CSTGARQETQYF
j_gene: TRBJ2-5
d_gene: .
v_gene: TRBV20-1
abundance: .

CDR3nt: TGCGCCAGCAGCTCCACTAGCGGGGAAGAGACCCAGTACTTC
CDR3aa: CASSSTSGEETQYF
j_gene: TRBJ2-5
d_gene: TRBD2
v_gene: TRBV5-1
abundance: .

CDR3nt: TGTGCCAGCAGCCCGGGGAAGGGGTCGAGGGGCACAGATACGCAGTATTTT
CDR3aa: CASSPGKGSRGTDTQYF
j_gene: TRBJ2-3
d_gene: .
v_gene: TRBV7-9
abundance: .

CDR3nt: TGTGCCAGCAGGCGGACGGGAACTATTGGCTACACCTTC
CDR3aa: CASRRTGTIGYTF
j_gene: TRBJ1-2
d_gene: .
v_gene: TRBV12-3/TRBV12-4
abundance: .

CDR3nt: TGCGCCAGCAAGTTAGAGACAGGGGTAAACTATGGCTACACCTTC
CDR3aa: CASKLETGVNYGYTF
j_gene: TRBJ1-2
d_gene: TRBD1
v_gene: TRBV5-1
abundance: .

CDR3nt: TGTGCCGGCAGACTGATGGGAACCGGGGAGCTGTTTTTT
CDR3aa: CAGRLMGTGELFF
j_gene: TRBJ2-2
d_gene: .
v_gene: TRBV6-2/TRBV6-3
abundance: few

CDR3nt: TGCAGTGCTGGGACAGGGACCTACAATGAGCAGTTCTTC
CDR3aa: CSAGTGTYNEQFF
j_gene: TRBJ2-1
d_gene: TRBD1
v_gene: TRBV20-1
abundance: .

CDR3nt: TGTGCCAGCAGCCACCCCTCGGGACAGTCAACCTACAATGAGCAGTTCTTC
CDR3aa: CASSHPSGQSTYNEQFF
j_gene: TRBJ2-1
d_gene: TRBD1
v_gene: TRBV4-2
abundance: few

CDR3nt: TGCGCCAGCAGCCACGCTTTCGCGAACACCGGGGAGCTGTTTTTT
CDR3aa: CASSHAFANTGELFF
j_gene: TRBJ2-2
d_gene: .
v_gene: TRBV4-1
abundance: .

CDR3nt: TGTGCCATCAGTGACCCTAGCGGGGGCCAAGAGACCCAGTACTTC
CDR3aa: CAISDPSGGQETQYF
j_gene: TRBJ2-5
d_gene: TRBD2
v_gene: TRBV10-3
abundance: .

CDR3nt: TGTGCCAGCAGGAGCGGACAGGACTATGGCTACACCTTC
CDR3aa: CASRSGQDYGYTF
j_gene: TRBJ1-2
d_gene: TRBD1
v_gene: TRBV6-1
abundance: few

CDR3nt: TGTGCCAGCAGTATAACAGGGACCAGCACTGAAGCTTTCTTT
CDR3aa: CASSITGTSTEAFF
j_gene: TRBJ1-1
d_gene: .
v_gene: TRBV9
abundance: .

CDR3nt: TGTGCCAGCGGATTAGCTAGCGGGGGTTACAATGAGCAGTTCTTC
CDR3aa: CASGLASGGYNEQFF
j_gene: TRBJ2-1
d_gene: TRBD2
v_gene: TRBV9
abundance: few

CDR3nt: TGTGCCAGCGGGCCGAGCACAGATACGCAGTATTTT
CDR3aa: CASGPSTDTQYF
j_gene: TRBJ2-3
d_gene: .
v_gene: TRBV2
abundance: few

CDR3nt: TGTGCCAGCAGTGAAACTGATTGGACAGGGAAGAATGGCTACACCTTC
CDR3aa: CASSETDWTGKNGYTF
j_gene: TRBJ1-2
d_gene: TRBD1
v_gene: TRBV25-1
abundance: .

CDR3nt: TGTGCCAGCAGCTTGGCCCAGGGGGATGAAAAACTGTTTTTT
CDR3aa: CASSLAQGDEKLFF
j_gene: TRBJ1-4
d_gene: TRBD1
v_gene: TRBV5-4
abundance: .

CDR3nt: TGTGCCAGCAGCCAAGACTCCGGGTCCTACGAGCAGTACTTC
CDR3aa: CASSQDSGSYEQYF
j_gene: TRBJ2-7
d_gene: .
v_gene: TRBV3-1
abundance: many

CDR3nt: TGTGCCAGCAGTGCCCTGGACAGCCCCAATCAGCCCCAGCATTTT
CDR3aa: CASSALDSPNQPQHF
j_gene: TRBJ1-5
d_gene: .
v_gene: TRBV2
abundance: .

CDR3nt: TGCGCCAGCAGATTCTCGAGCTCTGGGGCCAACGTCCTGACTTTC
CDR3aa: CASRFSSSGANVLTF
j_gene: TRBJ2-6
d_gene: .
v_gene: TRBV5-1
abundance: .

CDR3nt: TGTGCCAGCAGTGAAGGGGGGACAGGTCCTCAAGAGACCCAGTACTTC
CDR3aa: CASSEGGTGPQETQYF
j_gene: TRBJ2-5
d_gene: TRBD1
v_gene: TRBV6-1
abundance: many

CDR3nt: TGTGCCAGCTCGTCGGTACTACCGCCGAACACCGGGGAGCTGTTTTTT
CDR3aa: CASSSVLPPNTGELFF
j_gene: TRBJ2-2
d_gene: .
v_gene: TRBV6-5
abundance: few

CDR3nt: TGTGCCAGCAGCCCGGCCCCCCCGCGGATAGCAGATACGCAGTATTTT
CDR3aa: CASSPAPPRIADTQYF
j_gene: TRBJ2-3
d_gene: .
v_gene: TRBV7-2
abundance: once

CDR3nt: TGTGCCAGCAGCCGTGGGGGACTAGCGGGGGTGGCCTACAATGAGCAGTTCTTC
CDR3aa: CASSRGGLAGVAYNEQFF
j_gene: TRBJ2-1
d_gene: TRBD2
v_gene: TRBV6-1
abundance: .

CDR3nt: TGTGCCAGCACGTCTTCTCCTTTTGGCAGGGGTGACACCATATATTTT
CDR3aa: CASTSSPFGRGDTIYF
j_gene: TRBJ1-3
d_gene: .
v_gene: TRBV7-2
abundance: few

CDR3nt: TGTGCCAGCAGCCCCCAGGGGGACAGGGCCTACAATGAGCAGTTCTTC
CDR3aa: CASSPQGDRAYNEQFF
j_gene: TRBJ2-1
d_gene: TRBD1
v_gene: TRBV12-3/TRBV12-4
abundance: few

CDR3nt: TGTGCCAGCAGCCAGGGCTACGATCAGCCCCAGCATTTT
CDR3aa: CASSQGYDQPQHF
j_gene: TRBJ1-5
d_gene: .
v_gene: TRBV7-3
abundance: .

CDR3nt: TGCGCCAGCAGCTTGAATCCGGGGACACAAGAGACCCAGTACTTC
CDR3aa: CASSLNPGTQETQYF
j_gene: TRBJ2-5
d_gene: .
v_gene: TRBV5-1
abundance: many

CDR3nt: TGTGCCAGCAGCCCGGCGGGGATGAACACTGAAGCTTTCTTT
CDR3aa: CASSPAGMNTEAFF
j_gene: TRBJ1-1
d_gene: .
v_gene: TRBV7-3
abundance: .

CDR3nt: TGTGCCACCCAAGGTGGGGGCTACTATGGCTACACCTTC
CDR3aa: CATQGGGYYGYTF
j_gene: TRBJ1-2
d_gene: .
v_gene: TRBV2
abundance: many

CDR3nt: TGTGCCAGCAGTTTAGGGGCCAGGGGGCGCGGAAACACCATATATTTT
CDR3aa: CASSLGARGRGNTIYF
j_gene: TRBJ1-3
d_gene: TRBD1
v_gene: TRBV12-3/TRBV12-4
abundance: many

CDR3nt: TGCGCCAGCAGCTTGGGACAGCTCTATGGCTACACCTTC
CDR3aa: CASSLGQLYGYTF
j_gene: TRBJ1-2
d_gene: .
v_gene: TRBV5-1
abundance: many

CDR3nt: TGTGCCAGCAGTTTTGATCAGGGGGCGACTGAAGCTTTCTTT
CDR3aa: CASSFDQGATEAFF
j_gene: TRBJ1-1
d_gene: TRBD1
v_gene: TRBV7-9
abundance: few

CDR3nt: TGCAGCGTTGAAGATCCGGGGGATGGAGCTTTCTTT
CDR3aa: CSVEDPGDGAFF
j_gene: TRBJ1-1
d_gene: .
v_gene: TRBV29-1
abundance: once

CDR3nt: TGTGCCAGCAGGAGGGAGACCCAGTACTTC
CDR3aa: CASRRETQYF
j_gene: TRBJ2-5
d_gene: .
v_gene: TRBV2
abundance: few

CDR3nt: TGTGCCAGCAGCTTGGACGGGACCCCTGGAAACACCATATATTTT
CDR3aa: CASSLDGTPGNTIYF
j_gene: TRBJ1-3
d_gene: .
v_gene: TRBV5-8
abundance: .

CDR3nt: TGTGCCAGCAGTCCCCGGGACAGGGGTTCAGATACGCAGTATTTT
CDR3aa: CASSPRDRGSDTQYF
j_gene: TRBJ2-3
d_gene: TRBD1
v_gene: TRBV6-6
abundance: .

CDR3nt: TGTGCCAGCAGTTACTATACGGCGCTGTCATGGGGCTACACCTTC
CDR3aa: CASSYYTALSWGYTF
j_gene: TRBJ1-2
d_gene: .
v_gene: TRBV6-5
abundance: few